This record concerns one T cell receptor (beta chain) sequence. The antigen is unknown. Libraries were prepared by immunoSEQ multiplex PCR; TCRdb keeps only in-frame clonotypes and omits some of them. This sample has roughly 80,000 clones, with roughly 85% found just once. The data were obtained in a study of OX40 agonist ivuxolimab in advanced cancers. At the level of the study: Ivuxolimab, an antibody acting as an agonist of OX40 (CD134), was used to treat patients. General study results and limits: Specificity for antigen went undetermined in the expanded peripheral T cells. Clonal expansion by week 6 occurred in CD4+ and CD8+ blood T cells (at 0.1 to 3.0 mg/kg). Also showing low normalized T-cell clonal expansion were some of the nonresponders.

The CDR3 is made up of 14 amino acids. Trimming stripped 3 bases from V and 4 bases from J, with 12 bases between. Germline V gene lookup returns CDR1 LNHDA and CDR2 SQIVND (reference sequence). The clonotype comes from an adult with an advanced solid tumor such as melanoma, head and neck, liver or kidney cancer. The rearrangement uses TRBV19 and TRBJ1-2, with a tentative D call TRBD1 (5 bases). Source: CD4+ or CD8+ T cells sorted from blood, taken in a trial of the OX40 agonist ivuxolimab. The CDR3 spells CASSIGQGGYGYTF. The CDR3 DNA reads TGTGCCAGTAGTATCGGTCAGGGCGGCTATGGCTACACCTTC.